Below, 31 T cell receptor beta chains from the same sample are listed, as sequenced in a study of T cell responses to AZD1222 COVID-19 vaccine. The method was immunoSEQ multiplex PCR; TCRdb's version includes in-frame clones alone and lacks a portion of them. The profile shows about 210,000 clones, around 94% of them singletons. The sample consisted of peripheral blood, taken 28 days after the second dose of the MenACWY control vaccine. These receptor sequences come from an adult who received the MenACWY meningococcal vaccine as a control.

The chain joins TRBV3-1 (or the pseudogene TRBV3-2) to TRBJ2-6; D unresolved. V lost 1 base to trimming and J lost 2 bases, with 6 bases between them. The germline CDR1 and CDR2 sequences are LGHDT and YNNKEL (reference sequence). The CDR3 length is 15 residues. CDR3 amino acids: CASSQVPAGANVLTF. The DNA of the CDR3 is TGTGCCAGCAGCCAAGTTCCGGCTGGGGCCAACGTCCTGACTTTC.

This sequence joins TRBV2 and TRBJ1-6; perhaps TRBD1 as D (5 bases). The CDR3 has 11 amino acids. Germline lookup yields CDR1 SNHLY and CDR2 FYNNEI. Trimming removed 6 bases from V and 14 bases from J, with 11 bases in between. The CDR3 loop is CASRGVGALHF. In DNA form, the CDR3 reads TGTGCCAGCAGGGGCGTGGGGGCCCTCCACTTT.

V and J are TRBV5-4 and TRBJ2-5; D might be TRBD1 (5 bases). The CDR3 covers 15 residues. The germline V gene has CDR1 SGHNT and CDR2 YYREEE (reference sequence). Trimming left V 7 bases short and J 1 base short, with 17 bases between. DNA of the CDR3: TGTGCCAGCGGCCAGGGCAACGGCGCCCAAGAGACCCAGTACTTC. Residues: CASGQGNGAQETQYF. Full variable domain (missing parts from reference TRBV5-4 and TRBJ2-5): ETGVTQSPTHLIKTRGQQVTLRCSSQSGHNTVSWYQQALGQGPQFIFQYYREEENGRGNFPPRFSGLQFPNYSSELNVNALELDDSALYLCASGQGNGAQETQYFGPGTRLLVL.

CDR3 in amino acids: CASSAGTGKYNSPLHF. CDR3 DNA sequence: TGTGCCAGCTCAGCCGGGACAGGGAAGTATAATTCACCCCTCCACTTT. The chain combines TRBV18 with TRBJ1-6; 9 bases line up with TRBD1. The trim removed 5 bases at V and 4 bases at J, leaving 6 bases unmatched. Per the germline V gene, CDR1 is KGHSH and CDR2 is LQKENI. The length of the CDR3 is 16 residues.

The V and J genes are TRBV4-2 and TRBJ2-7; D is undetermined. This CDR3 comprises 13 residues. The V end lost 3 bases, the J end lost 6 bases, and 12 bases lay between the germline ends. Germline V gene lookup returns CDR1 LGHNA and CDR2 YNFKEQ. The CDR3 loop reads CASSHALVGEQYF. The CDR3 DNA follows: TGTGCCAGCAGCCACGCGTTAGTTGGCGAGCAGTACTTC.

The V call is TRBV7-2, the J call TRBJ1-1; D call uncertain. Trimming took 5 bases from V and 4 from J, leaving 20 bases between them. Germline assignment: CDR1 SGHTA and CDR2 FQGNSA. CDR3 size: 16 residues. The CDR3 coding sequence is TGTGCCAGCAGCCCGCTCCCTTTAGGGCTTAGCACTGAAGCTTTCTTT. This codes for CASSPLPLGLSTEAFF.

This chain links TRBV27 with TRBJ1-2, with a possible D match to TRBD1 (5 bases). The germline V and J ends were trimmed by 6 bases and 8 bases, with 13 bases remaining between them. The CDR3 totals 12 residues. CDR1 MNHEY and CDR2 SMNVEV come from the germline V gene (reference sequence). The CDR3 protein is CASSEGGGGYTF. The CDR3 bases are TGTGCCAGCAGCGAGGGTGGGGGGGGCTACACCTTC.

For the CDR3, the DNA is TGTGCCAGCAGCGTAGAAGTGGGGGGGCCTTACGAGCAGTACTTC. This encodes CASSVEVGGPYEQYF. The rearrangement joins TRBV9 to TRBJ2-7; TRBD2 is a possible D gene (7 bases). The CDR3 contains 15 residues. V was pared by 0 bases and J by 4 bases, with 14 bases between. Germline CDR1 is SGDLS and CDR2 is YYNGEE.

This clone occurred once. At one boundary the junction diverges from the germline segment, which might be a read error. This chain uses TRBV7-9 with TRBJ2-2; possible D gene TRBD1, 5 bases. The CDR3 loop spans 15 amino acids. Germline CDR1 reads SEHNR; CDR2 reads FQNEAQ (reference sequence). The CDR3 region has the DNA TGTGCCAGCACCTTAGACAGTGCGAACACCGGGGAGCTGTTTTTT. As protein: CASTLDSANTGELFF.

J is TRBJ1-1 and V is TRBV6-2 or TRBV6-3, with a possible D match to TRBD1 (6 bases). Trimming cost V 5 bases and J 4 bases, with 23 bases left between them. Germline-derived CDR1 and CDR2 are MNHEY and SVGEGT. This CDR3 comprises 17 residues. CDR3 nucleotide sequence: TGTGCCAGCAGTCTTCTGGCAGGGGTGGTGTTGGGCACTGAAGCTTTCTTT. Translating gives CASSLLAGVVLGTEAFF.

This clone was picked up one time. The chain carries TRBV5-1 and TRBJ2-3; TRBD2 matches 10 bases. The CDR3 is 15 amino acids. Germline lookup yields CDR1 SGHRS and CDR2 YFSETQ. Germline trimming cut 5 bases from V and 5 bases from J; bases unmatched to any gene: 8. CDR3 DNA: TGCGCCAGCAGACCTAGCGGGAGTCAGGGAGATACGCAGTATTTT. Encoded protein: CASRPSGSQGDTQYF.

The CDR3, as DNA: TGTGCCAGCAGTAGGACAGAGTTGAGCAATCAGCCCCAGCATTTT. This gives the protein CASSRTELSNQPQHF. This rearrangement joins TRBV6-5 to TRBJ1-5; tentatively, D is TRBD1 (6 bases). Germline V gene sequence: CDR1 MNHEY, CDR2 SVGAGI. This CDR3 is built from 15 residues. Trimming cost V 5 bases and J 1 base, with 12 bases left between them.

The chain employs TRBV5-1 and TRBJ2-6; tentative D call: TRBD1 (5 bases). V was clipped by 0 bases and J by 3 bases, with 16 bases between them. The CDR3 is 18 residues long. Germline V CDR1 and CDR2: SGHRS, YFSETQ. The CDR3 sequence: CASSLDGATRLGANVLTF. DNA for the CDR3: TGCGCCAGCAGCTTGGATGGGGCCACAAGGCTTGGGGCCAACGTCCTGACTTTC.

About this clone itself: One junction end disagrees with the germline gene, perhaps due to a read error. This chain uses TRBV9 with TRBJ2-1; D remains unclear. Germline CDR1 and CDR2: SGDLS and YYNGEE. The CDR3 has 14 amino acids. This chain's CDR3 is CAGSPETSYNEQFF. The CDR3 region has the DNA TGTGCCGGCAGCCCGGAGACCAGTTACAATGAGCAGTTCTTC.

CDR3 sequence reads: CASSTMGNEQFF. The CDR3 DNA sequence: TGTGCCAGCAGCACCATGGGTAATGAGCAGTTCTTC. This sequence joins TRBV11-2 and TRBJ2-1; D is unclear. The germline V and J ends were trimmed by 5 bases and 7 bases, with 9 bases remaining between them. CDR3 length equals 12 residues. Germline loops: CDR1 SGHAT, CDR2 FQNNGV.

The chain joins TRBV6-5 to TRBJ1-2; D is undetermined. V lost 8 bases, J lost 6 bases, and 10 bases lay in between. The CDR3 runs 11 residues. Germline lookup yields CDR1 MNHEY and CDR2 SVGAGI. CDR3 in amino acids: CASGRPNGYTF. The CDR3 DNA follows: TGTGCCAGCGGCAGACCGAATGGCTACACCTTC.

V usage is TRBV7-9 and J usage is TRBJ1-6; 7 bases align to TRBD1. This CDR3 spans 14 amino acids. V gave up 6 bases and J gave up 7 bases; unmatched junction bases: 6. CDR1 and CDR2 (germline): SEHNR, FQNEAQ (reference sequence). CDR3 in amino acids: CASRTGTDNSPLHF. The CDR3, as DNA: TGTGCCAGCAGAACCGGGACAGACAATTCACCCCTCCACTTT. The full variable domain, rest sourced from reference TRBV7-9 and TRBJ1-6, is DTGVSQNPRHKITKRGQNVTFRCDPISEHNRLYWYRQTLGQGPEFLTYFQNEAQLEKSRLLSDRFSAERPKGSFSTLEIQRTEQGDSAMYLCASRTGTDNSPLHFGNGTRLTVT.

The genes are TRBV29-1 and TRBJ2-7; 9 bases match TRBD1. CDR1 is SQVTM and CDR2 is ANQGSEA in the germline V gene. Losses at the gene ends were 6 bases for V and 2 bases for J; bases not matched to a gene: 11. The CDR3 length is 15 residues. The CDR3 here is CSVSPGQGITYEQYF. CDR3 bases: TGCAGCGTATCACCGGGACAGGGAATAACCTACGAGCAGTACTTC.

The rearrangement uses TRBV6-5 and TRBJ2-5; 9 nucleotides agree with TRBD2. V lost 2 bases, J lost 5 bases, and 9 bases stayed unmatched. The CDR3 extends over 16 amino acids. Germline V gene lookup returns CDR1 MNHEY and CDR2 SVGAGI. This CDR3 reads CASSYQRAGGGETQYF. In nucleotides, the CDR3 is TGTGCCAGCAGTTACCAGCGAGCGGGGGGCGGGGAGACCCAGTACTTC.

The J gene is TRBJ2-7, the V gene TRBV21-1; TRBD2, the D gene given by the table, was not confirmed from the DNA. TRBV21-1 is marked as a pseudogene. CDR3 length: 18 amino acids. The CDR3 here is CASSGGLAGEGEGGEQYF. CDR3 sequence (DNA): TGTGCCAGCAGCGGTGGACTAGCGGGAGAGGGTGAGGGGGGCGAGCAGTACTTC.

The chain links TRBV27 to TRBJ2-2, with TRBD2 matching 14 bases. The CDR3 totals 15 residues. Germline V CDR1 and CDR2: MNHEY, SMNVEV (reference sequence). The trim removed 5 bases at V and 6 bases at J, leaving 2 bases unmatched. The CDR3 loop is CASSTGLAGAGELFF. The CDR3, as DNA: TGTGCCAGCAGTACGGGACTAGCGGGGGCCGGGGAGCTGTTTTTT.

The chain uses TRBV13 and TRBJ2-7; 10 nucleotides line up with TRBD1. The CDR3 spans 14 residues. V lost 5 bases to trimming and J lost 6 bases; unmatched junction nucleotides: 7. In germline, CDR1 is PRHDT, CDR2 FYEKMQ (reference sequence). Here the CDR3 DNA reads TGTGCCAGCAGCCGACAGGGGGCGCCTTCCGAGCAGTACTTC. Translation gives CASSRQGAPSEQYF.

The rearrangement uses TRBV7-2 and TRBJ1-1; D ambiguous. V shed 1 base and J shed 8 bases, with 8 bases lying between them. The germline V gene encodes CDR1 SGHTA and CDR2 FQGNSA. The CDR3 loop spans 12 amino acids. The CDR3 reads CASSLVFREAFF. CDR3 bases: TGTGCCAGCAGCTTAGTGTTTAGGGAAGCTTTCTTT.

The chain carries TRBV2 and TRBJ2-7; the D call may be TRBD1 or TRBD2 (5 bases each). The CDR3 is made up of 12 amino acids. The germline gives CDR1 SNHLY, CDR2 FYNNEI. Trimming took off 6 bases at V and 3 bases at J, with 9 bases between the two ends. The DNA of the CDR3 is TGTGCCAGCAGCGGGGACGGCTACGAGCAGTACTTC. Translation: CASSGDGYEQYF.

To note about this clone: Other DNA sequences in the sample encode the same CDR3. The chain joins TRBV7-9 to TRBJ2-2, with D perhaps matching TRBD1 (5 bases). Germline lookup yields CDR1 SEHNR and CDR2 FQNEAQ (reference sequence). This CDR3 is 14 amino acids long. V lost 4 bases to trimming and J lost 1 base, with 7 bases between them. The DNA for the CDR3 is TGTGCCAGCAGCTCAGGACAGAACACCGGGGAGCTGTTTTTT. This codes for CASSSGQNTGELFF.

This clone showed up just once. V gene TRBV19 combines with J gene TRBJ1-5; 7 bases fit TRBD1. The CDR3 contains 15 residues. The ends lost 5 bases at V and 0 bases at J; junction bases unmatched: 4. Germline values: CDR1 LNHDA, CDR2 SQIVND (reference sequence). This chain's CDR3 is CASSDRQGSNQPQHF. The CDR3 coding sequence is TGTGCCAGTAGTGATCGACAGGGTAGCAATCAGCCCCAGCATTTT.

V and J are TRBV2 and TRBJ2-2, with 13 bases lining up with TRBD2. V lost 8 bases to trimming and J lost 7 bases; unmatched junction nucleotides: 7. Germline V lookup: CDR1 SNHLY, CDR2 FYNNEI. This CDR3 comprises 15 residues. CDR3 bases: TGTGCCAGCCTAGGACTAGCGGGAGCTGGCGGGGAGCTGTTTTTT. This codes for CASLGLAGAGGELFF.

J is TRBJ2-7 and V is TRBV5-1; D is unresolved. The V and J ends lost 0 bases and 2 bases respectively, with 9 bases between them. Germline CDR1 SGHRS, CDR2 YFSETQ. The CDR3 totals 14 residues. For the CDR3, the DNA is TGCGCCAGCAGCTTGGCCCCGGGCACCTACGAGCAGTACTTC. Translated, it gives CASSLAPGTYEQYF.

The chain employs TRBV21-1 and TRBJ2-1. TRBV21-1 is flagged as a pseudogene. The length of the CDR3 is 13 residues. The CDR3 DNA follows: TGTGCCAGCAGCACCCCCGGGGCCGATGAGCAGTTCTTC. Its translation is CASSTPGADEQFF.

This clone was detected only once. The sample contains more than one DNA sequence encoding this CDR3. This chain joins TRBV28 and TRBJ1-1; D gene unclear. The CDR3 totals 13 residues. Trimming stripped 1 base from V and 1 base from J, with 4 bases between. The germline V gene encodes CDR1 MDHEN and CDR2 SYDVKM. CDR3 DNA sequence: TGTGCCAGCAGTTTATCGAGGAACACTGAAGCTTTCTTT. Translation: CASSLSRNTEAFF.

The chain links TRBV28 to TRBJ1-1; D gene uncertain. This CDR3 contains 13 residues. In germline, CDR1 is MDHEN, CDR2 SYDVKM. V lost 4 bases to trimming and J lost 12 bases, with 18 bases between them. The CDR3 is CASSSPGSQGTFF. CDR3 DNA sequence: TGTGCCAGCAGTTCCCCGGGCAGTCAAGGGACTTTCTTT.